This TCR beta chain was sequenced in a study of shared clonotypes between healthy human individuals. Repertoires were generated with immunoSEQ multiplex PCR, while TCRdb's copy carries only in-frame clones and drops some. This table has some 650,000 clones, around 97% appearing once. V lost 4 bases, J lost 3 bases, and 6 bases stayed unmatched. The CDR3 loop spans 14 amino acids. The germline gives CDR1 KGHSY, CDR2 FQNENV. The chain uses TRBV16 and TRBJ2-7; the match to TRBD1 covers 7 bases. The TCR sequence derives from a woman in her 30s in good health. Input material: naive CD4+ T cells sorted from blood. This sample's subset: CD45RA+ positively selected. CDR3 coding DNA: TGTGCCAGCAGCCCGACAGGGTCTAGCTACGAGCAGTACTTC. Its protein product is CASSPTGSSYEQYF. The full variable domain, completed using reference TRBV16 and TRBJ2-7, is GEEVAQTPKHLVRGEGQKAKLYCAPIKGHSYVFWYQQVLKNEFKFLISFQNENVFDETGMPKERFSAKCLPNSPCSLEIQATKLEDSAVYFCASSPTGSSYEQYFGPGTRLTVT.